This T cell receptor beta chain derives from a study of T cell clones after liver transplantation. Assay used: immunoSEQ multiplex PCR; TCRdb lists only in-frame clones, some missing. The sample lists more than 95,000 clones, about nine tenths seen once, with 0.65% to 0.85% in the top ten. The sequence came from a human patient who received a liver transplant. A subset of T cells may come from the graft donor. Sequencing was performed on CD4+ T cells from blood, taken 12 months after liver transplant.

The DNA of the CDR3 is TGTGCCACCAGCAGGGGACTCGCAGAGACCCAGTACTTC. Its translation: CATSRGLAETQYF. The chain has TRBV15 and TRBJ2-5, with a weak D call TRBD2 (6 bases). V was pared by 3 bases and J by 4 bases, with 9 bases between. The length of the CDR3 is 13 residues. From germline, CDR1 is LNHNV and CDR2 YYDKDF (reference sequence).